The sample holds one count of the clone carrying this TCR beta chain. Germline CDR1 reads SQVTM; CDR2 reads ANQGSEA. The CDR3 is made up of 15 amino acids. The V end was cut by 1 base, the J end by 2 bases, with 11 bases between. This sample is drawn from a study of blood T cell repertoires in COVID-19. As for the study in general: PBMCs, B-cell-depleted T cells, or T cells were the source of the cDNA or gDNA that made up the material.

In the original analysis: Amplified reference gene primers provided the basis for estimating nucleated cell counts. Some clones are missing from TCRdb's copy, which holds only in-frame ones; the method was immunoSEQ multiplex PCR. V and J calls and clone size are copied from that table; D and trimming were computed from the DNA. The sample lists around 120,000 clones, approximately 88% occurring once. J is TRBJ2-2 and V is TRBV29-1; D is perhaps TRBD1 (6 bases). The sample was peripheral blood. The receptor comes from a man aged 45-65 years with acute or convalescent COVID-19. The CDR3 DNA reads TGCAGCGTTGAAGGATGGGGACAAAACACCGGGGAGCTGTTTTTT. It translates to CSVEGWGQNTGELFF.